A single sample is the source of the 8 T cell receptor beta chains below, sequenced in a study of shared clonotypes between healthy human individuals. The repertoire was sequenced with immunoSEQ multiplex PCR; TCRdb's copy has only in-frame clones and lacks some. The table has more than 1,200,000 clones, 98% seen once. The sequencing input was naive CD4+ T cells sorted from blood. Subset defined: CD45RA+ positively selected. These receptors were obtained from a man aged 25 to 40 in good health.

The chain joins TRBV30 to TRBJ2-1; TRBD2 might be the D (6 bases). The ends were cut back, 0 bases at V and 9 bases at J, with 18 bases in the middle. Looked up from germline, CDR1 is GTSNPN and CDR2 is SVGIG (reference sequence). The CDR3 totals 15 residues. The CDR3 sequence is CAWSVGLAWSGEQFF. The CDR3 DNA reads as TGTGCCTGGAGTGTTGGGCTAGCGTGGTCCGGTGAGCAGTTCTTC. Together with reference TRBV30 and TRBJ2-1, the CDR3 gives the full variable domain: SQTIHQWPATLVQPVGSPLSLECTVEGTSNPNLYWYRQAAGRGLQLLFYSVGIGQISSEVPQNLSASRPQDRQFILSSKKLLLSDSGFYLCAWSVGLAWSGEQFFGPGTRLTVL.

This chain connects TRBV30 to TRBJ2-5; 10 bases fit TRBD1. Germline CDR1 reads GTSNPN; CDR2 reads SVGIG (reference sequence). V shed 0 bases and J 3 bases; nucleotides not matched to a gene: 7. The CDR3 extends over 16 amino acids. Here the CDR3 reads CAWSVPRDRGKETQYF. CDR3 sequence (DNA): TGTGCCTGGAGTGTACCCCGGGACAGGGGAAAAGAGACCCAGTACTTC.

This chain joins TRBV5-1 and TRBJ2-5, with TRBD2 matching 8 bases. The trim removed 4 bases at V and 2 bases at J, leaving 4 bases unmatched. Looked up from germline, CDR1 is SGHRS and CDR2 is YFSETQ. CDR3 length: 14 amino acids. The CDR3 DNA reads TGCGCCAGCAGCCCGGGGGGGATTCAAGAGACCCAGTACTTC. This gives the protein CASSPGGIQETQYF.

V usage is TRBV6-5 and J usage is TRBJ1-5; D is perhaps TRBD1 (6 bases). Germline V gives CDR1 MNHEY, CDR2 SVGAGI. The CDR3 loop spans 14 amino acids. Trimming removed 5 bases from V and 9 bases from J, with 17 bases in between. CDR3 region: CASSIVGGARPQHF. CDR3 coding DNA: TGTGCCAGCAGTATAGTCGGGGGCGCAAGGCCCCAGCATTTT.

In nucleotides, the CDR3 is TGTGCCAGTAGTCGGGGCAGGCCCACAGATACGCAGTATTTT. It codes for CASSRGRPTDTQYF. The chain employs TRBV19 and TRBJ2-3, with D possibly being TRBD1 or TRBD2 (5 bases each). Germline V CDR1 and CDR2: LNHDA, SQIVND (reference sequence). This CDR3 has 14 amino acids. Trimming took off 5 bases at V and 2 bases at J, with 11 bases between the two ends.

This chain links TRBV18 with TRBJ1-5; TRBD1 matches at 7 bases. Per germline, CDR1 KGHSH and CDR2 LQKENI. V shed 3 bases and J 5 bases; nucleotides not matched to a gene: 7. CDR3 size: 15 residues. For the CDR3, the DNA is TGTGCCAGCTCACCGACAGGGTTGGTGGATCAGCCCCAGCATTTT. It encodes CASSPTGLVDQPQHF.

The J gene is TRBJ2-7, the V gene TRBV4-3; D might be TRBD2 (5 bases). Germline values: CDR1 LGHNA, CDR2 YSLEER. This CDR3 region has 15 residues. The V end was cut by 4 bases, the J end by 4 bases, with 17 bases between. As DNA, the CDR3 is TGCGCCAGCAGCCTCGAGCTTCATCGGGGTTACGAGCAGTACTTC. It specifies CASSLELHRGYEQYF.

The V and J genes are TRBV28 and TRBJ2-7; D is uncertain. This CDR3 spans 12 amino acids. CDR1 and CDR2 (germline): MDHEN, SYDVKM. Trimming took 2 bases from V and 4 from J, leaving 6 bases between them. CDR3 nucleotides: TGTGCCAGCAGTTTAACCTTATACGAGCAGTACTTC. Translation: CASSLTLYEQYF.